These T cell receptor beta chains were read from a single sample in a study of T cell repertoires in cytomegalovirus infection. TCRdb passed the reads through MiXCR, listing each CDR3 protein once. Here the sample spans around 450,000 distinct CDR3 sequences, roughly 30% being singletons. Sequencing used PBMCs. Receptors originate from a human donor in good health (CMV status not recorded). Some clones in this sample may be carry-over from other donors' samples. The CDR3 runs from the conserved cysteine through the conserved F or W. D genes are given only for firm matches. Some rows have no size entry. The others give once, few or many, or a class for an expanded clone.

d_gene,v_gene,j_gene,abundance,CDR3aa,CDR3nt
TRBD1,TRBV19,TRBJ2-7,many,CASSTYRGPYEQYF,TGTGCCAGTAGTACCTACAGGGGCCCCTACGAGCAGTACTTC
NA,TRBV14,TRBJ2-5,NA,CASSHISVETQYF,TGTGCCAGCAGCCACATTAGTGTGGAGACCCAGTACTTC
NA,TRBV12-3/TRBV12-4,TRBJ1-2,many,CASSWDLNYGYTF,TGTGCCAGCAGTTGGGACCTTAACTATGGCTACACCTTC
NA,TRBV19,TRBJ1-5,many,CASSRGEEWPQHF,TGTGCCAGTAGTCGAGGCGAGGAGTGGCCCCAGCATTTT
NA,TRBV4-1,TRBJ2-1,NA,CASSQFPVQDPYNEQFF,TGTGCCAGCAGCCAGTTTCCTGTTCAGGACCCCTACAATGAGCAGTTCTTC
NA,TRBV28,TRBJ2-7,NA,CASSPPGRWKQYF,TGTGCCAGCAGTCCCCCGGGCCGGTGGAAGCAGTACTTC
NA,TRBV7-6,TRBJ1-4,many,CASSLDHYGRGREEKLFF,TGTGCCAGCAGCTTAGATCATTATGGCAGGGGCCGGGAAGAAAAACTGTTTTTT
NA,TRBV28,TRBJ1-5,NA,CASIVQGNQPQHF,TGTGCCAGCATTGTACAGGGCAATCAGCCCCAGCATTTT
NA,TRBV7-2,TRBJ1-1,many,CASNGESDTEAFF,TGTGCCAGTAACGGGGAGTCGGACACTGAAGCTTTCTTT
NA,TRBV7-6,TRBJ2-3,NA,CASSTSEGDTQYF,TGTGCCAGCAGCACCTCCGAAGGAGATACGCAGTATTTT
TRBD1,TRBV4-3,TRBJ1-4,few,CASSQEGTGDEKLFF,TGCGCCAGCAGCCAAGAGGGGACAGGGGATGAAAAACTGTTTTTT
NA,TRBV5-6,TRBJ1-2,NA,CASSLWSWAVGYGYTF,TGTGCCAGCAGCTTGTGGTCTTGGGCAGTTGGCTATGGCTACACCTTC
NA,TRBV7-8,TRBJ2-7,many,CASSPIRRTVYEQYF,TGTGCCAGCAGCCCAATCAGGCGAACCGTCTACGAGCAGTACTTC
NA,TRBV25-1,TRBJ2-7,NA,CASSERTPPYEQYF,TGTGCCAGCAGTGAAAGGACCCCCCCCTACGAGCAGTACTTC
NA,TRBV12-3/TRBV12-4,TRBJ1-2,NA,CANALGIGYVYTF,TGTGCCAACGCGTTAGGGATAGGGTATGTCTACACCTTC